The 11 T cell receptor beta chains below were found in one sample sequenced in a study of Tregs in tolerant kidney transplant recipients. Produced via immunoSEQ multiplex PCR; TCRdb's table is partial and in-frame only. The table includes about 78,000 clones, approximately 89% detected once. The sample here was Tregs from blood, taken before the transplant. The source of these receptors is a human donor who received a combined kidney and bone marrow transplant.

This clone has just a few counts. The V gene is TRBV2, the J gene TRBJ2-7; 10 bases match TRBD2. Germline assignment: CDR1 SNHLY and CDR2 FYNNEI. The CDR3 is made up of 15 amino acids. Trimming cost V 6 bases and J 3 bases; bases outside gene matches: 8. CDR3 coding DNA: TGTGCCAGCAGCCCGAGCGGGAGGGTTCACTACGAGCAGTACTTC. It specifies CASSPSGRVHYEQYF.

This chain uses TRBV9 with TRBJ2-5, with 7 bases identical to TRBD2. CDR1 is SGDLS, CDR2 YYNGEE, per germline. The CDR3 has 16 residues. V gave up 0 bases and J gave up 2 bases; unmatched junction bases: 7. CDR3 DNA sequence: TGTGCCAGCAGCGTAGGGGCTAGCGGCAGGCAAGAGACCCAGTACTTC. This translates into CASSVGASGRQETQYF.

This rearrangement joins TRBV27 to TRBJ2-7; possible D gene TRBD2, 5 bases. With 11 bases removed from V and 3 bases from J, the gap between germline ends came to 11 bases. The CDR3 covers 11 residues. Per the germline V gene, CDR1 is MNHEY and CDR2 is SMNVEV (reference sequence). The CDR3 here is CASGRDYEQYF. DNA of the CDR3: TGTGCCTCCGGACGGGACTACGAGCAGTACTTC.

The V gene is TRBV18, the J gene TRBJ2-3, with D unresolved. Trimming took 1 base from V and 2 from J, leaving 7 bases between them. The germline CDR1 and CDR2 sequences are KGHSH and LQKENI. This CDR3 contains 14 residues. The CDR3 region has the DNA TGTGCCAGCTCACCACGAGGCCTCACAGATACGCAGTATTTT. It encodes CASSPRGLTDTQYF.

The rearrangement joins TRBV2 to TRBJ2-7; TRBD1 matches at 8 bases. Germline trimming cut 11 bases from V and 6 bases from J; bases unmatched to any gene: 6. Germline CDR1 and CDR2: SNHLY and FYNNEI. The CDR3 is 11 amino acids. The CDR3 nucleotides read TGTGCCGGGCTACAGGGGGGCGAGCAGTACTTC. Its protein is CAGLQGGEQYF.

This clone was recorded once. The CDR3 loop is CASSLTRATNEKLFF. In nucleotides, the CDR3 is TGCGCCAGCAGCTTGACGAGGGCAACTAATGAAAAACTGTTTTTT. This chain uses TRBV5-1 with TRBJ1-4; D is ambiguous. Deletions cut 1 base from V and 0 bases from J, with 7 bases between. The germline V gene has CDR1 SGHRS and CDR2 YFSETQ. This CDR3 is 15 amino acids long.

The V and J genes are TRBV11-1 and TRBJ1-2; 8 nucleotides align to TRBD1. This CDR3 has 14 residues. CDR1 is SGHAT and CDR2 is FQDESV in the germline V gene (reference sequence). V lost 5 bases and J lost 4; bases outside the gene matches: 6. The CDR3 DNA is TGTGCCAGCAGCCGGGCCGGGACAGGCTATGGCTACACCTTC. It codes for CASSRAGTGYGYTF.

The chain has TRBV5-1 and TRBJ1-5; 12 positions agree with TRBD1. CDR1 SGHRS and CDR2 YFSETQ come from the germline V gene. CDR3 size: 18 residues. The V segment lost 4 bases and the J segment 5 bases; nucleotides outside the gene matches: 13. CDR3 in amino acids: CASSEGTGGAGVDQPQHF. For the CDR3, the DNA is TGCGCCAGCAGCGAAGGGACAGGGGGCGCTGGGGTGGATCAGCCCCAGCATTTT.

For the CDR3, the DNA is TGCGCCAGCAGCTTGGGGAGCGGGAGGGCCTACAATGAGCAGTTCTTC. Encoded protein: CASSLGSGRAYNEQFF. The chain joins TRBV5-1 to TRBJ2-1; 10 bases fit TRBD2. Germline V gene data show CDR1 as SGHRS and CDR2 as YFSETQ. V lost 0 bases to trimming and J lost 2 bases; unmatched junction nucleotides: 2. This CDR3 has 16 amino acids.

This chain connects TRBV6-1 to TRBJ1-2; D perhaps matches TRBD1 (6 bases). The CDR3 runs to 15 residues. Deletions cut 2 bases from V and 2 bases from J, with 12 bases between. Germline CDR1 MNHNS, CDR2 SASEGT. The CDR3: CASSEFADRNYGYTF. The CDR3 bases are TGTGCCAGCAGTGAATTCGCAGACAGGAACTATGGCTACACCTTC.

This chain joins TRBV11-2 and TRBJ2-7; D call uncertain. Trimming took 8 bases from V and 7 from J, leaving 21 bases between them. This CDR3 has 14 amino acids. Germline CDR1 reads SGHAT; CDR2 reads FQNNGV. The CDR3 region is CASGNGPMGGEQYF. Written as DNA, the CDR3 is TGTGCCAGCGGAAACGGGCCTATGGGTGGAGAGCAGTACTTC.